The 17 T cell receptor beta chains reported below all come from one sample, sequenced in a study of Graves' ophthalmopathy and Graves' hyperthyroidism. RNA transcripts were the template, and TCR beta CDR3 regions were amplified from them. First-round RT-PCR used HTBI primers; second-round multiplex PCR followed. TCRdb independently ran MiXCR on the multiplex PCR reads; one entry per CDR3 protein. The sample has under 400,000 distinct CDR3 sequences; about a sixth are singletons. The sequencing input was peripheral blood. Source of these receptors: an adult man with Graves' ophthalmopathy.

This clonotype was picked up many times. The chain couples TRBV6-5 to TRBJ1-5; D gene ambiguous. The germline V and J ends were trimmed by 0 bases and 5 bases, with 8 bases remaining between them. Per the germline V gene, CDR1 is MNHEY and CDR2 is SVGAGI. The CDR3 loop spans 14 amino acids. DNA of the CDR3: TGTGCCAGCAGTTACTCGAGCCGGGATCAGCCCCAGCATTTT. This encodes CASSYSSRDQPQHF.

This clonotype was counted ten times or more. The rearrangement links TRBV6-2 or TRBV6-3 to TRBJ2-7; 7 bases are shared with TRBD1. The CDR3 sequence is 13 residues long. In germline, CDR1 is MNHEY, CDR2 SVGEGT. The V gene end was trimmed by 7 bases and the J gene end by 0 bases; junction bases not matched to a gene: 3. In DNA form, the CDR3 reads TGTGCCAGCAATCGGGACAGCTCCTACGAGCAGTACTTC. Residues: CASNRDSSYEQYF.

This clonotype was found a few times. V is TRBV12-3 or TRBV12-4 and J is TRBJ1-6; D perhaps matches TRBD1 (5 bases). Trimming shortened V by 5 bases and J by 16 bases, and 18 bases separated the two germline ends. This CDR3 spans 13 amino acids. The chain's CDR3 is CASSLQVGRSLHF. In nucleotides, the CDR3 is TGTGCCAGCAGTCTACAGGTGGGAAGGAGTCTCCACTTT.

This clonotype was detected many times. V gene TRBV7-3 combines with J gene TRBJ2-5, with 8 bases lining up with TRBD1. Germline V lookup: CDR1 SGHTA, CDR2 FQGTGA. This CDR3 is built from 16 residues. With 0 bases clipped from V and 2 bases from J, the junction kept 5 bases outside the gene matches. The CDR3 DNA reads TGTGCCAGCAGCTTAACCGGGACAGGCGGTCAAGAGACCCAGTACTTC. It encodes CASSLTGTGGQETQYF.

This clonotype was counted ten times or more. The chain has TRBV28 and TRBJ1-2, with 7 bases matching TRBD1. The trim removed 7 bases at V and 4 bases at J, leaving 3 bases unmatched. There are 12 residues in the CDR3. CDR1 and CDR2 (germline): MDHEN, SYDVKM. The CDR3, as DNA: TGTGCCAGCATGAGGACAGGCTATGGCTACACCTTC. Translation: CASMRTGYGYTF.

This clonotype was seen many times. The gene calls are TRBV19 and TRBJ1-5; D might be TRBD1 (5 bases). V was trimmed by 4 bases and J by 7 bases, leaving 11 bases between them. In germline, CDR1 is LNHDA, CDR2 SQIVND (reference sequence). The CDR3 has 13 amino acids. The CDR3 DNA reads TGTGCCAGTAGTAACGGGGGGGTGCAGCCCCAGCATTTT. This codes for CASSNGGVQPQHF. Full variable domain (missing parts from reference TRBV19 and TRBJ1-5): DGGITQSPKYLFRKEGQNVTLSCEQNLNHDAMYWYRQDPGQGLRLIYYSQIVNDFQKGDIAEGYSVSREKKESFPLTVTSAQKNPTAFYLCASSNGGVQPQHFGDGTRLSIL.

This clonotype was counted many times. This chain connects TRBV5-1 to TRBJ2-7; weak D call: TRBD1 (6 bases). The germline CDR1 and CDR2 sequences are SGHRS and YFSETQ. The CDR3 runs 14 residues. The V end was cut by 4 bases, the J end by 2 bases, with 13 bases between. DNA of the CDR3: TGCGCCAGCAGCCCCCAGGGGACCACCTACGAGCAGTACTTC. Encoded protein: CASSPQGTTYEQYF.

The genes are TRBV6-1 and TRBJ1-5; TRBD1 matches at 8 bases. This CDR3 has 14 residues. CDR1 and CDR2 (germline): MNHNS, SASEGT. V lost 6 bases, J lost 9 bases, and 10 bases stayed unmatched. The CDR3 DNA follows: TGTGCCAGCAGCGGACAGGGTTCCGGGGTGCCCCAGCATTTT. As protein: CASSGQGSGVPQHF.

This chain uses TRBV6-1 with TRBJ1-6; weak D call: TRBD1 (5 bases). The length of the CDR3 is 15 residues. Germline V gives CDR1 MNHNS, CDR2 SASEGT. Trimming shortened V by 2 bases and J by 10 bases, and 15 bases separated the two germline ends. In DNA, the CDR3 is TGTGCCAGCAGTGAAATCAAGACAGCGGGATCACCCCTCCACTTT. Its protein product is CASSEIKTAGSPLHF.

The table lists this clonotype with many counts. The chain carries TRBV4-2 and TRBJ1-6; 9 nucleotides align to TRBD1. With V trimmed by 4 bases and J by 9 bases, 13 bases remained unmatched. CDR3 size: 17 residues. Germline V gene data show CDR1 as LGHNA and CDR2 as YNFKEQ. In DNA, the CDR3 is TGTGCCAGCAGCCGGAGGACCGGGACAGGGATACTTTCACCCCTCCACTTT. Encoded protein: CASSRRTGTGILSPLHF.

V gene TRBV2 combines with J gene TRBJ1-1; D unclear. V lost 4 bases, J lost 11 bases, and 11 bases lay in between. Germline values: CDR1 SNHLY, CDR2 FYNNEI. This CDR3 spans 11 amino acids. CDR3 amino acids: CASSALREAFF. Here the CDR3 DNA reads TGTGCCAGCAGTGCTCTACGAGAGGCTTTCTTT.

This clonotype was recorded many times. V usage is TRBV5-1 and J usage is TRBJ2-7, with 13 bases lining up with TRBD2. V dropped 4 bases and J dropped 2; count of bases not matched to a gene: 9. Germline V gives CDR1 SGHRS, CDR2 YFSETQ. This CDR3 has 17 residues. The CDR3 protein is CASSANSGTSGTYEQYF. The CDR3 coding sequence is TGCGCCAGCAGCGCCAATTCCGGGACTAGCGGGACCTACGAGCAGTACTTC.

In its sample, this clonotype was seen many times. The V and J genes are TRBV7-2 and TRBJ1-2; 9 nucleotides align to TRBD1. The CDR3 extends over 14 amino acids. Trimming at V came to 5 bases and at J to 2 bases, leaving 3 bases not matched to a gene. Germline V gene lookup returns CDR1 SGHTA and CDR2 FQGNSA. The DNA for the CDR3 is TGTGCCAGCAGCAACAGGGGGCGCAACTATGGCTACACCTTC. This gives the protein CASSNRGRNYGYTF.

This clonotype has a count of ten or more. J is TRBJ2-7 and V is TRBV29-1; TRBD1 agrees at 8 bases. Germline CDR1 reads SQVTM; CDR2 reads ANQGSEA. This CDR3 is 15 amino acids long. The V gene end was trimmed by 5 bases and the J gene end by 0 bases; junction bases not matched to a gene: 9. CDR3 region: CSVKGVTGDSYEQYF. CDR3 DNA: TGCAGCGTTAAGGGCGTGACAGGGGACTCCTACGAGCAGTACTTC.

This clonotype was seen at least ten times. This chain links TRBV6-5 with TRBJ1-6; the D gene is possibly TRBD1 (6 bases). The germline gives CDR1 MNHEY, CDR2 SVGAGI. V was clipped by 6 bases and J by 5 bases, with 8 bases between them. The CDR3 loop spans 13 amino acids. The CDR3 nucleotides are TGTGCCAGCAGAGGGGGGAATAATTCACCCCTCCACTTT. This encodes CASRGGNNSPLHF.

The chain combines TRBV15 with TRBJ2-5; 8 bases are a match to TRBD2. The CDR3 contains 18 residues. V lost 0 bases, J lost 2 bases, and 11 bases stayed unmatched. Germline V CDR1 and CDR2: LNHNV, YYDKDF (reference sequence). CDR3 amino acids: CATSRDHGASGPQETQYF. The CDR3 DNA sequence: TGTGCCACCAGCAGAGATCACGGGGCTAGCGGGCCACAAGAGACCCAGTACTTC.

This clonotype appeared many times. The chain recombines TRBV30 with TRBJ2-7; 8 bases agree with TRBD2. The germline CDR1 and CDR2 sequences are GTSNPN and SVGIG (reference sequence). The trim removed 2 bases at V and 6 bases at J, leaving 6 bases unmatched. The CDR3 runs to 13 residues. CDR3 nucleotide sequence: TGTGCCTGGAGTACCGGACTAGCAGGCGAGCAGTACTTC. Amino acid sequence: CAWSTGLAGEQYF. The complete variable domain, with remaining parts taken from reference TRBV30 and TRBJ2-7, reads SQTIHQWPATLVQPVGSPLSLECTVEGTSNPNLYWYRQAAGRGLQLLFYSVGIGQISSEVPQNLSASRPQDRQFILSSKKLLLSDSGFYLCAWSTGLAGEQYFGPGTRLTVT.